This TCR beta chain was identified during a study of control samples from healthy donors and cancer patients. Clones were read by immunoSEQ multiplex PCR, and TCRdb kept only the in-frame ones, dropping some. The profile shows 150,000 to 200,000 clones, roughly nine tenths of them singletons. Germline lookup yields CDR1 GTSNPN and CDR2 SVGIG (reference sequence). CDR3 length: 15 amino acids. The V and J ends lost 2 bases and 6 bases, in that order; junction bases with no gene match: 4. Specimen: blood. V gene TRBV30 combines with J gene TRBJ2-1; 13 bases align to TRBD2. The receptor comes from a man under 40 in good health. The DNA of the CDR3 is TGTGCCTGGAGTCAACTAGCGGGAGGGCCCAATGAGCAGTTCTTC. Its protein is CAWSQLAGGPNEQFF.